These 26 T cell receptor beta chains were all obtained from the same sample, sequenced in a study of OX40 agonist ivuxolimab in advanced cancers. Repertoires were generated with immunoSEQ multiplex PCR, while TCRdb's copy carries only in-frame clones and drops some. The sample has some 70,000 clones, 75% to 90% seen once. Sequencing was performed on CD4+ or CD8+ T cells sorted from blood, taken in a trial of the OX40 agonist ivuxolimab. These TCRs come from an adult with an advanced solid tumor such as melanoma, head and neck, liver or kidney cancer.

The rearrangement links TRBV4-2 to TRBJ1-1; possibly TRBD1 for D (6 bases). Germline CDR1 reads LGHNA; CDR2 reads YNFKEQ. The V and J ends lost 1 base and 1 base respectively, with 13 bases between them. This CDR3 has 16 amino acids. CDR3 nucleotide sequence: TGTGCCAGCAGCCAAGTAGGAAGGGGGGAGAACACTGAAGCTTTCTTT. Protein sequence: CASSQVGRGENTEAFF.

The sample holds a few counts of this clone. V usage is TRBV6-1 and J usage is TRBJ1-5; 7 nucleotides align to TRBD1. CDR1 is MNHNS and CDR2 is SASEGT in the germline V gene. The V gene end was trimmed by 7 bases and the J gene end by 4 bases; junction bases not matched to a gene: 7. The CDR3 totals 14 residues. The CDR3 DNA is TGTGCCAGCACTTTAGACAGGGTTAATCAGCCCCAGCATTTT. Amino acid sequence: CASTLDRVNQPQHF.

The J gene is TRBJ1-2, the V gene TRBV29-1; D may be TRBD1 (5 bases). Germline loops: CDR1 SQVTM, CDR2 ANQGSEA. Trimming took 3 bases from V and 3 from J, leaving 17 bases between them. There are 15 residues in the CDR3. As DNA, the CDR3 is TGCAGCGTTGACCCCGAGACAGTTGTCGACTATGGCTACACCTTC. Amino acid sequence: CSVDPETVVDYGYTF.

The gene calls are TRBV10-3 and TRBJ1-1; a possible D gene is TRBD1 (5 bases). Deletions cut 0 bases from V and 1 base from J, with 9 bases between. Germline-derived CDR1 and CDR2 are ENHRY and SYGVKD. The CDR3 loop spans 15 amino acids. The CDR3 sequence: CAISESAGGNTEAFF. DNA for the CDR3: TGTGCCATCAGTGAGTCAGCGGGGGGGAACACTGAAGCTTTCTTT.

The genes are TRBV6-1 and TRBJ1-5; the D gene is possibly TRBD1 (6 bases). This CDR3 spans 14 amino acids. Trimming pared 5 bases from V and 3 bases from J, leaving 11 bases between. Germline CDR1 MNHNS, CDR2 SASEGT. CDR3 sequence (DNA): TGTGCCAGCAGTCCGACAGGACTCAATCAGCCCCAGCATTTT. Encoded protein: CASSPTGLNQPQHF.

The genes are TRBV14 and TRBJ2-1; possibly TRBD1 for D (5 bases). The CDR3 contains 15 residues. Deletions cut 2 bases from V and 4 bases from J, with 12 bases between. Per the germline V gene, CDR1 is SGHDN and CDR2 is FVKESK. CDR3 coding DNA: TGTGCCAGCAGCCAATTAAATGACAGATACAATGAGCAGTTCTTC. Its translation is CASSQLNDRYNEQFF.

In this sample, this clone turned up once. The rearrangement uses TRBV5-4 and TRBJ2-3, with D possibly being TRBD1 or TRBD2 (5 bases each). Trimming shortened V by 3 bases and J by 2 bases, and 16 bases separated the two germline ends. The germline CDR1 and CDR2 sequences are SGHNT and YYREEE (reference sequence). The CDR3 is 16 residues long. CDR3 coding DNA: TGTGCCAGCAGCTCCACTACCGGGACCAACACAGATACGCAGTATTTT. Its protein product is CASSSTTGTNTDTQYF.

Concerning this clone itself: Additional DNA sequences in this sample encode the identical CDR3. This chain connects TRBV28 to TRBJ1-5; D is undetermined. This CDR3 spans 17 amino acids. V was trimmed by 5 bases and J by 1 base, leaving 18 bases between them. The V gene's germline CDR1 is MDHEN and CDR2 SYDVKM. CDR3 sequence reads: CASSPPNRVRSNQPQHF. Written as DNA, the CDR3 is TGTGCCAGCAGTCCCCCAAATAGGGTGCGGAGCAATCAGCCCCAGCATTTT.

The rearrangement uses TRBV7-2 and TRBJ1-4, with D unresolved. V dropped 2 bases and J dropped 8 bases, with 15 bases sitting between them. The CDR3 contains 15 residues. Germline V gene data show CDR1 as SGHTA and CDR2 as FQGNSA. The CDR3 DNA is TGTGCCAGCAGCTTAAACTCTCGGGGAGGGGAAAAACTGTTTTTT. It encodes CASSLNSRGGEKLFF.

V gene TRBV4-3 combines with J gene TRBJ2-7, with D possibly called TRBD1 or TRBD2 (5 bases each). Germline values: CDR1 LGHNA, CDR2 YSLEER. The CDR3 contains 14 residues. V gave up 5 bases and J gave up 0 bases, with 11 bases separating them. The CDR3 region is CASSEGGGSYEQYF. The CDR3 bases are TGCGCCAGCAGCGAAGGTGGGGGCTCCTACGAGCAGTACTTC.

V usage is TRBV19 and J usage is TRBJ1-4, with a possible D match to TRBD1 (5 bases). V shed 3 bases and J shed 9 bases, with 20 bases lying between them. Germline V gene lookup returns CDR1 LNHDA and CDR2 SQIVND (reference sequence). The length of the CDR3 is 16 residues. In DNA form, the CDR3 reads TGTGCCAGTAGTATCAGGGAGACAGCGCAGGAACAAAAACTGTTTTTT. Its translation is CASSIRETAQEQKLFF.

The chain employs TRBV5-1 and TRBJ2-3, with TRBD2 matching 8 bases. Looked up from germline, CDR1 is SGHRS and CDR2 is YFSETQ. The CDR3 is 16 residues long. J was trimmed by 5 bases and V by 3 bases; bases with no gene match: 11. CDR3 loop: CASSSSIKRGLDTQYF. For the CDR3, the DNA is TGCGCCAGCAGCTCCTCAATCAAGCGGGGGTTAGATACGCAGTATTTT.

The CDR3 loop is CASSEIGTGTQSPLHF. The CDR3 bases are TGTGCCAGCAGTGAAATCGGGACAGGGACCCAATCACCCCTCCACTTT. This chain connects TRBV6-1 to TRBJ1-6, with 9 positions matching TRBD1. V lost 2 bases, J lost 10 bases, and 9 bases stayed unmatched. The CDR3 totals 16 residues. CDR1 and CDR2 (germline): MNHNS, SASEGT.

The chain links TRBV5-4 to TRBJ2-5, with 10 bases fitting TRBD1. Germline trimming cut 4 bases from V and 3 bases from J; bases unmatched to any gene: 9. Per germline, CDR1 SGHNT and CDR2 YYREEE (reference sequence). This CDR3 region has 16 residues. DNA of the CDR3: TGTGCCAGCAGCAGAATCGGGACAGGGGACGAAGAGACCCAGTACTTC. It translates to CASSRIGTGDEETQYF.

DNA of the CDR3: TGCGCCAGCAGCCAAGATATCCGGGGCGATACGCAGTATTTT. This codes for CASSQDIRGDTQYF. V is TRBV4-3 and J is TRBJ2-3, with D perhaps TRBD1 or TRBD2 (5 bases each). Deletions cut 0 bases from V and 6 bases from J, with 10 bases between. CDR1 LGHNA and CDR2 YSLEER come from the germline V gene. The CDR3 has 14 residues.

J is TRBJ2-1 and V is TRBV27, with 7 bases matching TRBD1. The CDR3 is 16 amino acids. The ends lost 5 bases at V and 0 bases at J; junction bases unmatched: 7. Per germline, CDR1 MNHEY and CDR2 SMNVEV (reference sequence). CDR3 coding DNA: TGTGCCAGCAGTCCGGGACAGCTGAGCTCCTACAATGAGCAGTTCTTC. Residues: CASSPGQLSSYNEQFF.

This chain's CDR3 is CASSVGTDGNTIYF. CDR3 DNA: TGCGCCAGCAGCGTGGGGACAGACGGAAACACCATATATTTT. The chain carries TRBV5-1 and TRBJ1-3, with 7 bases aligning to TRBD1. Germline CDR1 SGHRS, CDR2 YFSETQ. This CDR3 has 14 amino acids. Trimming at V came to 4 bases and at J to 4 bases, leaving 5 bases not matched to a gene.

The chain is built from TRBV7-2 and TRBJ1-1; D gene unclear. The CDR3 runs 13 residues. The ends were cut back, 5 bases at V and 1 base at J, with 8 bases in the middle. Per the germline V gene, CDR1 is SGHTA and CDR2 is FQGNSA. In DNA form, the CDR3 reads TGTGCCAGCAGCGCATTGGGGAACACTGAAGCTTTCTTT. Amino acid sequence: CASSALGNTEAFF.

This chain connects TRBV6-6 to TRBJ2-3; 11 bases align to TRBD2. After removal of 7 bases from V and 3 bases from J, the junction contained 6 bases not matched to a gene. CDR1 is MNHNY, CDR2 SVGAGI, per germline (reference sequence). This CDR3 is 15 amino acids long. Written as DNA, the CDR3 is TGTGCCAGCAAACGACTAGCGGGGCCGACAGATACGCAGTATTTT. It encodes CASKRLAGPTDTQYF.

V is TRBV28 and J is TRBJ2-2; D remains ambiguous. CDR1 is MDHEN, CDR2 SYDVKM, per germline. The CDR3 runs 11 residues. Trimming stripped 10 bases from V and 8 bases from J, with 11 bases between. CDR3 region: CATSLTGELFF. The CDR3 DNA follows: TGTGCCACTTCCCTCACAGGGGAGCTGTTTTTT.

The V call is TRBV18, the J call TRBJ1-1, with 9 bases lining up with TRBD1. CDR1 is KGHSH, CDR2 LQKENI, per germline. Losses at the gene ends were 4 bases for V and 7 bases for J; bases not matched to a gene: 7. The CDR3 sequence is 14 residues long. CDR3 loop: CASSLRDRAIEAFF. CDR3 DNA: TGTGCCAGCTCACTCCGGGACAGGGCGATTGAAGCTTTCTTT.

J is TRBJ2-1 and V is TRBV7-2, with unresolved D. V lost 0 bases and J 0 bases, leaving 6 bases between the germline ends. The CDR3 runs to 15 residues. The germline gives CDR1 SGHTA, CDR2 FQGNSA. The CDR3 protein is CASSLAVNSYNEQFF. The CDR3 coding sequence is TGTGCCAGCAGCTTAGCCGTCAACTCCTACAATGAGCAGTTCTTC. The variable domain in full, with the rest retrieved from reference TRBV7-2 and TRBJ2-1, is GAGVSQSPSNKVTEKGKDVELRCDPISGHTALYWYRQSLGQGLEFLIYFQGNSAPDKSGLPSDRFSAERTGGSVSTLTIQRTQQEDSAVYLCASSLAVNSYNEQFFGPGTRLTVL.

CDR3: CASSLRQGRSGNTIYF. The CDR3 bases are TGTGCCAGCAGCCTACGCCAGGGCCGCTCTGGAAACACCATATATTTT. The rearrangement joins TRBV7-2 to TRBJ1-3; a possible D gene is TRBD1 (5 bases). The CDR3 spans 16 residues. V lost 5 bases, J lost 0 bases, and 14 bases lay in between. CDR1 and CDR2 from the germline V gene are SGHTA and FQGNSA.

This sequence joins TRBV5-6 and TRBJ2-7; D is ambiguous. Trimming removed 0 bases from V and 6 bases from J, with 10 bases in between. The CDR3 covers 13 residues. Germline-derived CDR1 and CDR2 are SGHDT and YYEEEE. CDR3 amino acids: CASSLVSYGEQYF. CDR3 bases: TGTGCCAGCAGCTTGGTATCCTACGGCGAGCAGTACTTC.

The chain employs TRBV18 and TRBJ2-7, with TRBD2 matching over 8 bases. This CDR3 has 15 amino acids. The V segment lost 4 bases and the J segment 6 bases; nucleotides outside the gene matches: 11. CDR1 is KGHSH, CDR2 LQKENI, per germline. Here the CDR3 reads CASSQLAAGRVEQYF. Written as DNA, the CDR3 is TGTGCCAGCTCACAACTAGCGGCAGGAAGGGTCGAGCAGTACTTC.

The chain employs TRBV5-1 and TRBJ1-4; 12 bases fit TRBD1. The CDR3 is made up of 16 amino acids. Germline V gene data show CDR1 as SGHRS and CDR2 as YFSETQ. Unmatched junction bases numbered 8, after V lost 4 bases and J lost 7 bases. Written as DNA, the CDR3 is TGCGCCAGCAGCCCCGGGACAGGGGGCGCCGGTGAAAAACTGTTTTTT. It translates to CASSPGTGGAGEKLFF.